These 8 T cell receptor beta chains were all obtained from the same sample, sequenced in a study of blood T cell repertoires in COVID-19. The assay was immunoSEQ multiplex PCR, and TCRdb's table has in-frame clones only and misses some. The sample shows roughly 200,000 clones, roughly 80% of them seen only once. Sequenced: peripheral blood. These TCRs come from a woman aged 35 to 49 with COVID-19, enrolled during active disease.

This sequence joins TRBV3-1 (or the pseudogene TRBV3-2) and TRBJ2-5; tentatively, D is TRBD2 (6 bases). The germline CDR1 and CDR2 sequences are LGHDT and YNNKEL (reference sequence). This CDR3 is 15 amino acids long. Deletions cut 0 bases from V and 5 bases from J, with 13 bases between. The CDR3 reads CASSQELGGAETQYF. CDR3 nucleotide sequence: TGTGCCAGCAGCCAAGAACTTGGCGGGGCGGAGACCCAGTACTTC.

This chain joins TRBV29-1 and TRBJ2-1; 8 bases fit TRBD2. J gave up 10 bases and V 7 bases, and 12 bases lay outside the gene matches. The germline V gene has CDR1 SQVTM and CDR2 ANQGSEA. The CDR3 length is 13 residues. The CDR3: CSDNSGGAREQFF. In nucleotides, the CDR3 is TGCAGCGATAACTCGGGGGGGGCCAGAGAGCAGTTCTTC.

This chain joins TRBV7-6 and TRBJ2-1; TRBD2 matches 10 bases. Germline lookup yields CDR1 SGHVS and CDR2 FNYEAQ. The V and J ends lost 5 bases and 6 bases, in that order; junction bases with no gene match: 10. The CDR3 length is 16 residues. The CDR3 nucleotides are TGTGCCAGCAGCCAGGGGGCTAGCGGGAGAGTCAATGAGCAGTTCTTC. It translates to CASSQGASGRVNEQFF.

The chain recombines TRBV5-6 with TRBJ2-2; 9 bases are shared with TRBD1. CDR1 and CDR2 from the germline V gene are SGHDT and YYEEEE. The CDR3 consists of 17 residues. V shed 3 bases and J 4 bases; nucleotides not matched to a gene: 10. The CDR3 DNA follows: TGTGCCAGCAGCTCGGGACCGGGACAGGGAACCACCGGGGAGCTGTTTTTT. Amino acid sequence: CASSSGPGQGTTGELFF. The full variable domain, in which reference TRBV5-6 and TRBJ2-2 provide the parts outside the CDR3, is DAGVTQSPTHLIKTRGQQVTLRCSPKSGHDTVSWYQQALGQGPQFIFQYYEEEERQRGNFPDRFSGHQFPNYSSELNVNALLLGDSALYLCASSSGPGQGTTGELFFGEGSRLTVL.

The V and J genes are TRBV6-1 and TRBJ1-2, with D perhaps matching TRBD1 (6 bases). The CDR3 runs to 12 residues. Germline lookup yields CDR1 MNHNS and CDR2 SASEGT. The V and J ends lost 3 bases and 5 bases respectively, with 7 bases between them. The CDR3 coding sequence is TGTGCCAGCAGTGACAGGGGTTATGGCTACACCTTC. This codes for CASSDRGYGYTF.

The V call is TRBV6-5, the J call TRBJ1-2, with a weak D call TRBD1 (6 bases). V was pared by 6 bases and J by 4 bases, with 15 bases between. CDR1 and CDR2 (germline): MNHEY, SVGAGI. This CDR3 has 14 amino acids. CDR3 nucleotide sequence: TGTGCCAGCAGGAGTCCGGGACACCGCTATGGCTACACCTTC. It codes for CASRSPGHRYGYTF.

This chain joins TRBV7-8 and TRBJ1-4; possible D gene TRBD1, 5 bases. V dropped 2 bases and J dropped 8 bases, with 12 bases sitting between them. The CDR3 spans 14 residues. From germline, CDR1 is SGHVS and CDR2 FQNEAQ. CDR3 sequence reads: CASSLFQGGEKLFF. CDR3 in DNA: TGTGCCAGCAGCTTATTTCAGGGTGGAGAAAAACTGTTTTTT. Based on the CDR3 plus reference TRBV7-8 and TRBJ1-4, the full variable domain is GAGVSQSPRYKVAKRGQDVALRCDPISGHVSLFWYQQALGQGPEFLTYFQNEAQLDKSGLPSDRFFAERPEGSVSTLKIQRTQQEDSAVYLCASSLFQGGEKLFFGSGTQLSVL.

The rearrangement links TRBV2 to TRBJ2-3, with a possible D match to TRBD2 (5 bases). This CDR3 has 12 amino acids. V gave up 7 bases and J gave up 6 bases, with 11 bases separating them. Per the germline V gene, CDR1 is SNHLY and CDR2 is FYNNEI. This CDR3 reads CASKVASDTQYF. In nucleotides, the CDR3 is TGTGCCAGCAAGGTAGCGTCGGATACGCAGTATTTT.